The present entry profiles one TCR beta chain with its context. These data belong to a study of blood T cell repertoires in COVID-19. Study as a whole: Sites across the United States, Italy and Spain contributed samples from acute and convalescent COVID-19. PBMCs, B-cell-depleted T cells, or T cells were the source of the cDNA or gDNA that made up the material.

Followed longitudinally, the Seattle patients had been enrolled during active infection. CDR3 size: 15 residues. CDR1 is SEHNR, CDR2 FQNEAQ, per germline (reference sequence). Unmatched junction bases numbered 4, after V lost 4 bases and J lost 3 bases. Study processing details: Researchers report that nucleated cell counts were estimated from reference gene primer amplification. Profiled with immunoSEQ multiplex PCR; TCRdb holds only in-frame clones, not every one. The DNA was the basis for D and trimming; V, J and clone size are from that table. The table records 75,000 to 90,000 clones, around 82% of them present only once.

The rearrangement joins TRBV7-9 to TRBJ2-3; 10 positions agree with TRBD1. The receptor comes from a man aged 55 to 69 with COVID-19, enrolled during active disease. The sequenced material came from peripheral blood. This chain's CDR3 is CASSWRQGATDTQYF. The CDR3 DNA reads as TGTGCCAGCAGCTGGAGACAGGGGGCTACAGATACGCAGTATTTT.